The 2 T cell receptor beta chains in this list originate from one sample, sequenced in a study of T cell responses to AZD1222 COVID-19 vaccine. Sequenced by immunoSEQ multiplex PCR; TCRdb stores in-frame clones only, minus some. The repertoire holds some 100,000 clones, with less than 90% as singletons. The sample here was peripheral blood, taken on day 0 of AZD1222 vaccination. All receptors come from an adult in good health.

J is TRBJ2-5 and V is TRBV19; 16 bases fit TRBD2. Germline V gene data show CDR1 as LNHDA and CDR2 as SQIVND (reference sequence). The V and J ends lost 7 bases and 1 base, in that order; junction bases with no gene match: 9. The CDR3 runs to 18 residues. The CDR3 loop reads CASTDGTSGGAPQETQYF. The CDR3 DNA follows: TGTGCCAGTACCGACGGGACTAGCGGGGGGGCTCCCCAAGAGACCCAGTACTTC.

The V gene is TRBV10-3, the J gene TRBJ1-2; D unclear. With 0 bases removed from V and 8 bases from J, the gap between germline ends came to 13 bases. This CDR3 region has 14 residues. Germline CDR1 reads ENHRY; CDR2 reads SYGVKD. The CDR3 DNA sequence: TGTGCCATCAGTGAGTCGAACAGCCTCGGCGGCTACACCTTC. Amino acids: CAISESNSLGGYTF.